This T cell receptor (beta chain) was profiled in a study of T cells in Graves' hyperthyroidism and ophthalmopathy. Study overall: Peripheral blood was obtained at initial diagnosis, preceding any treatment.

What was amplified from RNA transcripts were TCR beta CDR3 regions. The HTBI primer set was used in a first-round RT-PCR of the TCR CDR3. Each CDR3 protein is one row after TCRdb ran MiXCR on the multiplex PCR reads. The sample includes nearly 600,000 distinct CDR3 sequences, about 14% of them seen just once. In this sample, this clonotype turned up a few times. Its specificity is not known. Fresh peripheral blood, about 9.3 ml, yielded the PBMCs. Trimming shortened V by 4 bases and J by 3 bases, and 13 bases separated the two germline ends. Germline V lookup: CDR1 SGHRS, CDR2 YFSETQ. The CDR3 has 14 residues. Findings and limits, study-wide: A 13 V-J signature model discriminated ophthalmopathy versus stable hyperthyroidism.

V usage is TRBV5-1 and J usage is TRBJ1-2, with D possibly matching TRBD1 (5 bases). The source is a woman younger than 35 with Graves' ophthalmopathy. Sequences were obtained from blood. DNA for the CDR3: TGCGCCAGCAGCGTGGGGGGGTCGGACTATGGCTACACCTTC. Encoded protein: CASSVGGSDYGYTF.